These T cell receptor beta chains were read from a single sample in a study of shared clonotypes between healthy human individuals. Sequencing used immunoSEQ multiplex PCR; TCRdb keeps in-frame clones, though not all of them. The data contain roughly 700,000 clones, 74% of them seen just once; the ten biggest clones take up 1.7%. The sample comprised memory CD4+ T cells sorted from blood. These receptors originate from a woman aged 30 to 39 in good health. Both conserved end residues are part of each CDR3. Each record gives: V gene, CDR3 protein.

>TRBV27
CASSFSVLTSEQYF
>TRBV5-1
CASSSGGASGLSYEQYF
>TRBV7-8
CASSLGTGSHEQYF
>TRBV20-1
CSASEGNEQYF
>TRBV19
CASSIEGAARREQFF
>TRBV18
CASSPLRSEKLFF
>TRBV5-1
CASSFMGIAGTYTDTQYF
>TRBV5-1
CASSISGRGKAGELFF
>TRBV5-1
CASSLAQGGGGANVLTF
>TRBV2
CASSERGGQPQHF
>TRBV7-9
CASSLGSGKSNEKLFF
>TRBV18
CASSPLGQILYEQYF
>TRBV6-1
CASRIAGGPGTQYF
>TRBV7-9
CAAESGGTYGYTF
>TRBV12-2
CASRLITGTDTAPGRGIPNEKLFF
>TRBV30
CAWSQDYNQPQHF